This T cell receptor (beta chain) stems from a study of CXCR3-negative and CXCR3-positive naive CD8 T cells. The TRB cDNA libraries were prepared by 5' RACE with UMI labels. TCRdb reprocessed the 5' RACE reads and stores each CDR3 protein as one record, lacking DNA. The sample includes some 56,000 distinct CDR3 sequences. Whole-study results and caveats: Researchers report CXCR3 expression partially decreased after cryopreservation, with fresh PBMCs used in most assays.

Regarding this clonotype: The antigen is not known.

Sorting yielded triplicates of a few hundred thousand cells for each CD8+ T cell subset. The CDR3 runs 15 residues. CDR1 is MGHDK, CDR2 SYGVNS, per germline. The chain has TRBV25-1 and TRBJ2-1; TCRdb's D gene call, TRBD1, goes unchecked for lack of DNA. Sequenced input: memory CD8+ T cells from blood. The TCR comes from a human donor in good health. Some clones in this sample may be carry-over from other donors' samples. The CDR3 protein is CASSDRDRRGNEQFF.